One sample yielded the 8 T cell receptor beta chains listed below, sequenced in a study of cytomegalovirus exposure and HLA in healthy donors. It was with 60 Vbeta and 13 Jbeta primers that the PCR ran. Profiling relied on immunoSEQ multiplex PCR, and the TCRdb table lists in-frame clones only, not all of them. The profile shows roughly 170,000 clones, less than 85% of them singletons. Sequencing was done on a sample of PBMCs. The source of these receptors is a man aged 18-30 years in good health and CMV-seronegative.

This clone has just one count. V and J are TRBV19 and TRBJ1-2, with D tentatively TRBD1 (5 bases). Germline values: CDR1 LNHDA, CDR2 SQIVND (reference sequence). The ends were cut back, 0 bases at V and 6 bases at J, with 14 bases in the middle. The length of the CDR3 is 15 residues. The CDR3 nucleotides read TGTGCCAGTAGTATAGATCTACGGGGACTAGATGGCTACACCTTC. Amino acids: CASSIDLRGLDGYTF. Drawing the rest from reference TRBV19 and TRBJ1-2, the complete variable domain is DGGITQSPKYLFRKEGQNVTLSCEQNLNHDAMYWYRQDPGQGLRLIYYSQIVNDFQKGDIAEGYSVSREKKESFPLTVTSAQKNPTAFYLCASSIDLRGLDGYTFGSGTRLTVV.

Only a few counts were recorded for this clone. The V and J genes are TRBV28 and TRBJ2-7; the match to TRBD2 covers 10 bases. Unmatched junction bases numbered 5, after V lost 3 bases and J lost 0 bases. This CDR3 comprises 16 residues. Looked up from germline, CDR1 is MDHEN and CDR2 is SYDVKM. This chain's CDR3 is CASSLPSGRGSYEQYF. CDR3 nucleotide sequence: TGTGCCAGCAGTTTGCCTAGCGGGAGAGGCTCCTACGAGCAGTACTTC.

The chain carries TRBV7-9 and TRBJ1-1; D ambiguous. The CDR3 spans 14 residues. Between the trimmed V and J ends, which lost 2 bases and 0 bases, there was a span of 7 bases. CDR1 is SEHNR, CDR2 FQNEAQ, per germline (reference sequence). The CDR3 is CASSLQVVNTEAFF. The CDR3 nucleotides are TGTGCCAGCAGCTTACAGGTCGTGAACACTGAAGCTTTCTTT.

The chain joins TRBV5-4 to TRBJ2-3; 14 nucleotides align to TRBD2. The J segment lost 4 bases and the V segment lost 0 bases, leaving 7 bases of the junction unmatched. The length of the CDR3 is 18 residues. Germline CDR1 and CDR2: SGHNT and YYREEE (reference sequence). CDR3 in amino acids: CASSLGPTSGGAADTQYF. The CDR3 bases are TGTGCCAGCAGCTTGGGCCCGACTAGCGGGGGGGCAGCAGATACGCAGTATTTT. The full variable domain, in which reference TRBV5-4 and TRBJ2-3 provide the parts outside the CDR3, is ETGVTQSPTHLIKTRGQQVTLRCSSQSGHNTVSWYQQALGQGPQFIFQYYREEENGRGNFPPRFSGLQFPNYSSELNVNALELDDSALYLCASSLGPTSGGAADTQYFGPGTRLTVL.

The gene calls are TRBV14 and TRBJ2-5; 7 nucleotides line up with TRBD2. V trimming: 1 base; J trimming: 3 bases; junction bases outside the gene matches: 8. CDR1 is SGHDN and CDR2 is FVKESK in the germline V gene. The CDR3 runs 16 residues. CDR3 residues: CASSQGPAAGEETQYF. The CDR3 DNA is TGTGCCAGCAGCCAAGGGCCCGCGGCGGGGGAAGAGACCCAGTACTTC.

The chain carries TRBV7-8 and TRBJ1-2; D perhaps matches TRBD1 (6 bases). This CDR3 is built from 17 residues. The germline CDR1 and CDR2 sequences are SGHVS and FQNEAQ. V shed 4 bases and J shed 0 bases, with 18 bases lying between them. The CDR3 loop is CASSYGGGGLPNYGYTF. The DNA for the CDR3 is TGTGCCAGCAGCTATGGTGGGGGGGGCCTTCCTAACTATGGCTACACCTTC. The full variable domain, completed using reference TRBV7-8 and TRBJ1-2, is GAGVSQSPRYKVAKRGQDVALRCDPISGHVSLFWYQQALGQGPEFLTYFQNEAQLDKSGLPSDRFFAERPEGSVSTLKIQRTQQEDSAVYLCASSYGGGGLPNYGYTFGSGTRLTVV.

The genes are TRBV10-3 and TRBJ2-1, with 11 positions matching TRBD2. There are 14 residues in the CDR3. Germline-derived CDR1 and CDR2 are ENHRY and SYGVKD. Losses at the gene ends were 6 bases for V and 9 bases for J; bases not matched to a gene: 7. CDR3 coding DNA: TGTGCCATCAGACCGGGACTAGCGGATTCTGAGCAGTTCTTC. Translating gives CAIRPGLADSEQFF.

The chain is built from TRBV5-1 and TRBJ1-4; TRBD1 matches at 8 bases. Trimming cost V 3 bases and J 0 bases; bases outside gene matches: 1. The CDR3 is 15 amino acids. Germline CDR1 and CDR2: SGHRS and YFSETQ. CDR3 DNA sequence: TGCGCCAGCAGCTCGGACAGGGCAACTAATGAAAAACTGTTTTTT. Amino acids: CASSSDRATNEKLFF.